The next 19 T cell receptor beta chains were all read from a single sample in a study of response to subunit inactivated influenza vaccine. One entry per CDR3 protein, called by TCRdb with MiXCR from the RT-PCR reads. Counted here are fewer than 550,000 distinct CDR3 sequences, over 25% occurring once; the ten biggest clones make up 1.9%. Material: CD4+ T cells sorted from PBMCs, obtained approximately 5 days after vaccination. The receptor set was obtained from a man aged 50-59 years who received an inactivated influenza vaccine.

This clonotype turned up a few times. CDR3: CASSPGASGVANTGELFF. The CDR3 nucleotides read TGTGCCAGCAGCCCAGGGGCTAGCGGGGTCGCGAACACCGGGGAGCTGTTTTTT. The genes are TRBV11-1 and TRBJ2-2; 9 bases are a match to TRBD2. Losses at the gene ends were 5 bases for V and 0 bases for J; bases not matched to a gene: 10. Germline CDR1 is SGHAT and CDR2 is FQDESV (reference sequence). CDR3 length: 18 amino acids.

V is TRBV12-3 or TRBV12-4 and J is TRBJ2-3; D is uncertain. Deletions cut 7 bases from V and 0 bases from J, with 8 bases between. The CDR3 is made up of 13 amino acids. CDR3 sequence reads: CASTIDSTDTQYF. For the CDR3, the DNA is TGTGCCAGCACAATTGATAGCACAGATACGCAGTATTTT.

The chain carries TRBV24-1 and TRBJ2-1; 8 nucleotides line up with TRBD2. Germline assignment: CDR1 KGHDR and CDR2 SFDVKD. This CDR3 region has 15 residues. The V gene end was trimmed by 4 bases and the J gene end by 8 bases; junction bases not matched to a gene: 9. Here the CDR3 DNA reads TGTGCCACCAGTGACCCCGGGAGGGGGATGGATGAGCAGTTCTTC. This gives the protein CATSDPGRGMDEQFF.

This clonotype has just a few counts. The rearrangement uses TRBV11-2 and TRBJ2-5; possibly TRBD2 for D (5 bases). The CDR3 extends over 12 amino acids. Germline CDR1 reads SGHAT; CDR2 reads FQNNGV. V was cut by 6 bases and J by 5 bases, with 10 bases left in between. The CDR3 is CASRQSGETQYF. DNA for the CDR3: TGTGCCAGCAGGCAATCGGGGGAGACCCAGTACTTC.

The rearrangement joins TRBV10-3 to TRBJ2-3, with D perhaps matching TRBD1 or TRBD2 (5 bases each). Germline V CDR1 and CDR2: ENHRY, SYGVKD. The V gene lost 2 bases and the J gene lost 3 bases, with 15 bases spanning the gap. The CDR3 sequence is 16 residues long. The chain's CDR3 is CAISEAPRGETDTQYF. The CDR3 nucleotides read TGTGCCATCAGTGAGGCCCCGAGAGGGGAGACAGATACGCAGTATTTT.

This clonotype appeared a few times. A read error may produce the germline difference seen at one junction end. The chain joins TRBV12-3 or TRBV12-4 to TRBJ2-7; 10 nucleotides match TRBD1. The length of the CDR3 is 12 residues. CDR3: CASSRTGTGEIF. CDR3 nucleotides: TGTGCCAGCAGTAGGACCGGGACAGGGGAGATCTTC.

The table lists this clonotype with a few counts. The chain joins TRBV9 to TRBJ2-7; 11 nucleotides align to TRBD2. With V trimmed by 0 bases and J by 3 bases, 2 bases remained unmatched. Germline lookup yields CDR1 SGDLS and CDR2 YYNGEE. The CDR3 loop spans 15 amino acids. The CDR3 DNA reads TGTGCCAGCAGCGTAGCTAGCGGGGGGATCTACGAGCAGTACTTC. Its protein is CASSVASGGIYEQYF.

Of note for this clonotype: At one boundary the junction diverges from the germline segment, which might be a read error. The chain recombines TRBV12-3 or TRBV12-4 with TRBJ2-7, with TRBD1 identical over 7 bases. The CDR3 is made up of 15 amino acids. The CDR3 spells CASSQLPPRQGRSDF. DNA of the CDR3: TGTGCCAGCAGTCAGTTGCCCCCCCGACAGGGACGTTCAGACTTC.

The table lists this clonotype with a few counts. This chain connects TRBV6-2 or TRBV6-3 to TRBJ2-1; the D is unclear. This CDR3 comprises 12 residues. Germline loops: CDR1 MNHEY, CDR2 SVGEGT. Trimming took 2 bases from V and 2 from J, leaving 1 base between them. CDR3 nucleotides: TGTGCCAGCAGTTACACCTACAATGAGCAGTTCTTC. Translated: CASSYTYNEQFF.

The chain is built from TRBV3-1 and TRBJ1-4; 10 positions agree with TRBD1. CDR3 length: 16 residues. V lost 3 bases and J lost 6; bases outside the gene matches: 7. Germline assignment: CDR1 LGHDT and CDR2 YNNKEL (reference sequence). The CDR3 loop is CASSHIGDRGHEKLFF. Here the CDR3 DNA reads TGTGCCAGCAGCCACATAGGTGACAGGGGGCATGAAAAACTGTTTTTT.

V gene TRBV12-3 or TRBV12-4 combines with J gene TRBJ2-7; TRBD2 aligns across 10 bases. The CDR3 has 15 amino acids. J gave up 2 bases and V 6 bases, and 7 bases lay outside the gene matches. Here the CDR3 DNA reads TGTGCCAGCAGCTTAAGCGGGGGGGTGGCCTACGAGCAGTACTTC. Translation gives CASSLSGGVAYEQYF.

This clonotype was counted a few times. This rearrangement joins TRBV7-2 to TRBJ2-7, with 7 bases aligning to TRBD1. The CDR3 extends over 15 amino acids. Trimming took 0 bases from V and 2 from J; bases not matched to a gene: 4. Germline V lookup: CDR1 SGHTA, CDR2 FQGNSA. DNA for the CDR3: TGTGCCAGCAGCTTAGCGATTGGGACAGCCTACGAGCAGTACTTC. Its translation is CASSLAIGTAYEQYF.

This clonotype has just a few counts. The V gene is TRBV20-1, the J gene TRBJ2-5, with TRBD2 matching 13 bases. Per germline, CDR1 DFQATT and CDR2 SNEGSKA (reference sequence). The CDR3 sequence is 13 residues long. The CDR3, as DNA: TGCAGAGCCGGACTAGCGGGGGCTGAGACCCAGTACTTC. This encodes CRAGLAGAETQYF.

This clonotype was counted only a few times. The V and J genes are TRBV29-1 and TRBJ1-5; 9 positions match TRBD1. The trim removed 7 bases at V and 3 bases at J, leaving 4 bases unmatched. Germline assignment: CDR1 SQVTM and CDR2 ANQGSEA. This CDR3 region has 13 residues. The CDR3 loop is CSARTGVNQPQHF. Here the CDR3 DNA reads TGCAGCGCCAGGACAGGGGTCAATCAGCCCCAGCATTTT. The whole variable domain, filled in from reference TRBV29-1 and TRBJ1-5, reads SAVISQKPSRDICQRGTSLTIQCQVDSQVTMMFWYRQQPGQSLTLIATANQGSEATYESGFVIDKFPISRPNLTFSTLTVSNMSPEDSSIYLCSARTGVNQPQHFGDGTRLSIL.

This clonotype came up a few times. This sequence joins TRBV4-2 and TRBJ1-6, with a weak D call TRBD1 (5 bases). This CDR3 comprises 16 residues. The germline gives CDR1 LGHNA, CDR2 YNFKEQ. The V end was cut by 1 base, the J end by 0 bases, with 7 bases between. The CDR3 protein is CASSQADSSYNSPLHF. The CDR3 DNA reads as TGTGCCAGCAGCCAAGCTGACAGCTCCTATAATTCACCCCTCCACTTT.

This clonotype came up many times. The chain links TRBV2 to TRBJ2-2; unclear D gene. Trimming shortened V by 2 bases and J by 2 bases, and 9 bases separated the two germline ends. Germline V gene data show CDR1 as SNHLY and CDR2 as FYNNEI. This CDR3 comprises 15 residues. CDR3 sequence: CASSESAVNTGELFF. The CDR3 DNA is TGTGCCAGCAGTGAATCGGCCGTAAACACCGGGGAGCTGTTTTTT.

This clonotype was seen a few times. CDR3 in amino acids: CASSQDLLAEDPTDTQYF. CDR3 bases: TGTGCCAGCAGCCAAGATTTACTAGCGGAGGACCCCACAGATACGCAGTATTTT. The genes are TRBV4-2 and TRBJ2-3, with 8 nucleotides matching TRBD2. CDR3 length: 18 residues. With 0 bases clipped from V and 2 bases from J, the junction kept 10 bases outside the gene matches. Germline V gene sequence: CDR1 LGHNA, CDR2 YNFKEQ.

This clonotype was observed at least ten times. V is TRBV5-1 and J is TRBJ2-5, with TRBD2 matching 8 bases. The CDR3 is made up of 16 amino acids. The J segment lost 4 bases and the V segment lost 0 bases, leaving 8 bases of the junction unmatched. CDR1 is SGHRS and CDR2 is YFSETQ in the germline V gene. DNA for the CDR3: TGCGCCAGCAGCTTGGCTTCGGGGGGGGCCGCAGAGACCCAGTACTTC. Amino acids: CASSLASGGAAETQYF.

This clonotype appeared a few times. V is TRBV11-2 and J is TRBJ1-4; 7 nucleotides align to TRBD1. Germline V gene sequence: CDR1 SGHAT, CDR2 FQNNGV. The CDR3 is made up of 13 amino acids. The V and J ends lost 10 bases and 2 bases, in that order; junction bases with no gene match: 4. CDR3 bases: TGTGCCACAGGGGGAATGACTAATGAAAAACTGTTTTTT. It specifies CATGGMTNEKLFF.